The rows below give T cell receptor beta chains drawn from one sample of a study of OX40 agonist ivuxolimab in advanced cancers. Profiling relied on immunoSEQ multiplex PCR, and the TCRdb table lists in-frame clones only, not all of them. The table includes 80,000 to 100,000 clones, roughly 89% detected once. Source: CD4+ or CD8+ T cells sorted from blood, taken in a trial of the OX40 agonist ivuxolimab. The receptors originated from an adult with an advanced solid tumor such as melanoma, head and neck, liver or kidney cancer. The CDR3 runs from the conserved cysteine through the conserved F or W. The order of the fields is V gene, J gene, clone size, D gene, CDR3 DNA, CDR3 protein. D genes are given only for firm matches. The size field is filled for only some rows; it gives once, few, many or a size class.

V gene: TRBV5-1
J gene: TRBJ2-1
clone size: -
D gene: TRBD2
CDR3 DNA: TGCGCCAGCAGCCAGGGACTAGCGGGGGGCCCGAACTCCTACAATGAGCAGTTCTTC
CDR3 protein: CASSQGLAGGPNSYNEQFF

V gene: TRBV14
J gene: TRBJ2-3
clone size: once
D gene: -
CDR3 DNA: TGTGCCAGCAGCCAAGCGGGCTCACGCACAGATACGCAGTATTTT
CDR3 protein: CASSQAGSRTDTQYF

V gene: TRBV19
J gene: TRBJ2-1
clone size: -
D gene: -
CDR3 DNA: TGTGCCAGTAGTCTAGCAGGAGGGGCTAAGTGGGATGAGCAGTTCTTC
CDR3 protein: CASSLAGGAKWDEQFF

V gene: TRBV19
J gene: TRBJ1-2
clone size: -
D gene: -
CDR3 DNA: TGTGCCAGTACCCGAACAGCCAACTATGGCTACACCTTC
CDR3 protein: CASTRTANYGYTF

V gene: TRBV28
J gene: TRBJ1-5
clone size: -
D gene: -
CDR3 DNA: TGTGCCAGCAGTTCAGCTTCCGAAGGGGATCAGCCCCAGCATTTT
CDR3 protein: CASSSASEGDQPQHF

V gene: TRBV7-9
J gene: TRBJ1-4
clone size: -
D gene: -
CDR3 DNA: TGTGCCAGCAGCTTCCTCCTAGAAAAACTGTTTTTT
CDR3 protein: CASSFLLEKLFF

V gene: TRBV29-1
J gene: TRBJ2-3
clone size: -
D gene: TRBD1
CDR3 DNA: TGCAGCGTAGTTCAGGGGGCGGCGGATACGCAGTATTTT
CDR3 protein: CSVVQGAADTQYF

V gene: TRBV30
J gene: TRBJ2-5
clone size: -
D gene: -
CDR3 DNA: TGTGCCTGGAGTGTATCGTTTTTGACGTCACAGACCCAGTACTTC
CDR3 protein: CAWSVSFLTSQTQYF

V gene: TRBV27
J gene: TRBJ2-5
clone size: -
D gene: TRBD1
CDR3 DNA: TGTGCCAGCAGTCGAGGGACAGGGATCGTAGAGACCCAGTACTTC
CDR3 protein: CASSRGTGIVETQYF

V gene: TRBV11-2
J gene: TRBJ1-4
clone size: -
D gene: TRBD1
CDR3 DNA: TGTGCCAGCAGCTCGACAGGGGGCGGTGAAAAACTGTTTTTT
CDR3 protein: CASSSTGGGEKLFF

V gene: TRBV11-2
J gene: TRBJ1-1
clone size: -
D gene: -
CDR3 DNA: TGTGCCAGCAGCCCGACGTTGGGAGCTTTCTTT
CDR3 protein: CASSPTLGAFF

V gene: TRBV4-3
J gene: TRBJ2-5
clone size: -
D gene: -
CDR3 DNA: TGCGCCAGCAGCCAGGAGGAACGTGAGACCCAGTACTTC
CDR3 protein: CASSQEERETQYF

V gene: TRBV6-5
J gene: TRBJ2-5
clone size: -
D gene: -
CDR3 DNA: TGTGCCAGCGGTGGAGAGACCCAGTACTTC
CDR3 protein: CASGGETQYF

V gene: TRBV15
J gene: TRBJ2-7
clone size: -
D gene: TRBD2
CDR3 DNA: TGTGCCACCAGCAGAGAGGCGGGGGGATACGAGCAGTACTTC
CDR3 protein: CATSREAGGYEQYF

V gene: TRBV5-1
J gene: TRBJ1-1
clone size: -
D gene: -
CDR3 DNA: TGCGCCAGCAGCTCTATCCTGAGTGGGGTTACGAACACTGAAGCTTTCTTT
CDR3 protein: CASSSILSGVTNTEAFF

V gene: TRBV28
J gene: TRBJ1-3
clone size: -
D gene: -
CDR3 DNA: TGTGCCAGCAGTTTATCAATGTTTGGGAACACCATATATTTT
CDR3 protein: CASSLSMFGNTIYF

V gene: TRBV18
J gene: TRBJ2-1
clone size: -
D gene: -
CDR3 DNA: TGTGCCAGCTCACCAACCCCACAGGGAAATGGGTTCTTC
CDR3 protein: CASSPTPQGNGFF

V gene: TRBV6-5
J gene: TRBJ1-1
clone size: -
D gene: -
CDR3 DNA: TGTGCCAGCACCCCCCGTCCGGCAAACACTGAAGCTTTCTTT
CDR3 protein: CASTPRPANTEAFF

V gene: TRBV5-1
J gene: TRBJ2-7
clone size: -
D gene: TRBD1
CDR3 DNA: TGCGCCAGCAGCCCCAGCCGACAGGGCTCTTACGAGCAGTACTTC
CDR3 protein: CASSPSRQGSYEQYF

V gene: TRBV25-1
J gene: TRBJ2-1
clone size: once
D gene: -
CDR3 DNA: TGTGCCAGCACCTCACAGGGTTTAGGGGTCAATGAGCAGTTCTTC
CDR3 protein: CASTSQGLGVNEQFF

V gene: TRBV28
J gene: TRBJ2-7
clone size: -
D gene: -
CDR3 DNA: TGTGCCAGCAGGAGGGGTACCTACGAGCAGTACTTC
CDR3 protein: CASRRGTYEQYF

V gene: TRBV6-5
J gene: TRBJ1-3
clone size: -
D gene: -
CDR3 DNA: TGTGCCAGCAGTAGGGGCAGCGGACCTGGAAACACCATATATTTT
CDR3 protein: CASSRGSGPGNTIYF

V gene: TRBV28
J gene: TRBJ1-1
clone size: -
D gene: -
CDR3 DNA: TGTGCCAGCAGTTTATTTTCCCCGAACACTGAAGCTTTCTTT
CDR3 protein: CASSLFSPNTEAFF

V gene: TRBV5-6
J gene: TRBJ1-6
clone size: -
D gene: -
CDR3 DNA: TGTGCCAGCAGCTTACGGAAAGGCTATAATTCACCCCTCCACTTT
CDR3 protein: CASSLRKGYNSPLHF

V gene: TRBV2
J gene: TRBJ2-5
clone size: -
D gene: -
CDR3 DNA: TGTGCCAGCAGTACTTCTAGGACAGCGAGACAAGAGACCCAGTACTTC
CDR3 protein: CASSTSRTARQETQYF

V gene: TRBV18
J gene: TRBJ1-1
clone size: -
D gene: -
CDR3 DNA: TGTGCCAGCTCACCACCGGGACTTACTGAAGCTTTCTTT
CDR3 protein: CASSPPGLTEAFF

V gene: TRBV5-6
J gene: TRBJ1-2
clone size: once
D gene: -
CDR3 DNA: TGTGCCAGCAGCTTCCGGGCCGGGTCCGCCAACTATGGCTACACCTTC
CDR3 protein: CASSFRAGSANYGYTF

V gene: TRBV18
J gene: TRBJ1-5
clone size: -
D gene: TRBD1
CDR3 DNA: TGTGCCAGCTCCCTTGGACAGGTTAGCAATCAGCCCCAGCATTTT
CDR3 protein: CASSLGQVSNQPQHF

V gene: TRBV6-1
J gene: TRBJ2-1
clone size: -
D gene: -
CDR3 DNA: TGTGCCAGCAGTCGCCCTAGCTCCAATGAGCAGTTCTTC
CDR3 protein: CASSRPSSNEQFF

V gene: TRBV7-2
J gene: TRBJ2-2
clone size: -
D gene: -
CDR3 DNA: TGTGCCAGCAGCCAGGCTATTGGGACATCGAACACCGGGGAGCTGTTTTTT
CDR3 protein: CASSQAIGTSNTGELFF

V gene: TRBV6-5
J gene: TRBJ2-7
clone size: -
D gene: -
CDR3 DNA: TGTGCCAGCAGTTCCCTCCCCCCGGGGGACGAGCAGTACTTC
CDR3 protein: CASSSLPPGDEQYF

V gene: TRBV7-2
J gene: TRBJ2-1
clone size: -
D gene: -
CDR3 DNA: TGTGCCAGCAGCGCACTCGACGGGGGAGCTGGCCACAATGAGCAGTTCTTC
CDR3 protein: CASSALDGGAGHNEQFF

V gene: TRBV5-6
J gene: TRBJ2-5
clone size: -
D gene: -
CDR3 DNA: TGTGCCAGCAGCTTTGAGGAGACCCAGTACTTC
CDR3 protein: CASSFEETQYF

V gene: TRBV7-2
J gene: TRBJ2-3
clone size: few
D gene: -
CDR3 DNA: TGTGCCAGCAGCTCGAGGGGCACAGATACGCAGTATTTT
CDR3 protein: CASSSRGTDTQYF

V gene: TRBV4-2
J gene: TRBJ2-3
clone size: -
D gene: -
CDR3 DNA: TGTGCCAGCAGCCAAGCAGGGAGCGCAGATACGCAGTATTTT
CDR3 protein: CASSQAGSADTQYF

V gene: TRBV5-1
J gene: TRBJ2-5
clone size: -
D gene: -
CDR3 DNA: TGCGCCAGCAGCCAACCTCCCCAGGGAGAGACCCAGTACTTC
CDR3 protein: CASSQPPQGETQYF

V gene: TRBV7-2
J gene: TRBJ1-3
clone size: -
D gene: -
CDR3 DNA: TGTGCCAGCAGCCCCCTTGGGGTTGGGAGCTCTGGAAACACCATATATTTT
CDR3 protein: CASSPLGVGSSGNTIYF